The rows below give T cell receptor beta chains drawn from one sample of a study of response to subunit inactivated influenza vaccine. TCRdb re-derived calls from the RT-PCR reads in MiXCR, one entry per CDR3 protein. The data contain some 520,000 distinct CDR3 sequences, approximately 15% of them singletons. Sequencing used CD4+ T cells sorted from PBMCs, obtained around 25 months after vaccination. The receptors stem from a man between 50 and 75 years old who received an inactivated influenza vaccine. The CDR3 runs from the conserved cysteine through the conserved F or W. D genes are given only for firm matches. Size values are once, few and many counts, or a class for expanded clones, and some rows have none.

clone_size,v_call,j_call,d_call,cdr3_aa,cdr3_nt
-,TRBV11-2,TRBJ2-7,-,CASSLPFGATPYF,TGTGCCAGCAGCTTACCGTTCGGGGCTACACCCTACTTC
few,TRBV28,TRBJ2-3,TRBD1,CASSLPGTAADTQYF,TGTGCCAGCAGTTTGCCCGGGACAGCGGCAGATACGCAGTATTTT
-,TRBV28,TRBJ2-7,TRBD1,CARQGARDEQYF,TGTGCCAGACAGGGGGCGCGGGACGAGCAGTACTTC
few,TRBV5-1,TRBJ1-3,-,CASSSTGISGNTIYF,TGCGCCAGCAGCTCCACAGGAATCTCTGGAAACACCATATATTTT
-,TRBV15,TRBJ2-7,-,CATSKTGTTYEQYF,TGTGCCACCAGTAAAACCGGGACCACCTACGAGCAGTACTTC
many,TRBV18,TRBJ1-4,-,CASSRESGEKLFF,TGTGCCAGCTCACGAGAGTCTGGCGAAAAACTGTTTTTT
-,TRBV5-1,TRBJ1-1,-,CASSLTSSGEAFF,TGCGCCAGCAGCTTAACCAGTTCAGGTGAAGCTTTCTTT
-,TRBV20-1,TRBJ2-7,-,CSARDGTREGYEQYF,TGCAGTGCTAGAGATGGGACCCGCGAGGGCTACGAGCAGTACTTC
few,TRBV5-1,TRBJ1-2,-,CASRDQGNYGYTF,TGCGCCAGCAGGGATCAGGGAAACTATGGCTACACCTTC
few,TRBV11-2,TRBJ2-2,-,CASSLRRQYTGELFF,TGTGCCAGCAGCCTCCGCCGGCAGTACACCGGGGAGCTGTTTTTT
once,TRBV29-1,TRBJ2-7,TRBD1,CSARDRGTSYEQYF,TGCAGCGCCCGGGACAGGGGGACCTCCTACGAGCAGTACTTC
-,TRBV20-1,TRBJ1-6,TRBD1,CSATGQLNSPLHF,TGCAGTGCTACGGGACAGTTAAATTCACCCCTCCACTTT
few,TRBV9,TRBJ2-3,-,CASSPTPGRTDTQYF,TGTGCCAGCAGTCCCACCCCCGGGCGCACAGATACGCAGTATTTT
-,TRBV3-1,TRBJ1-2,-,CASSQGAQRNYGYTF,TGTGCCAGCAGCCAGGGCGCACAGAGAAACTATGGCTACACCTTC
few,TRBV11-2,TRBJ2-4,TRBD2,CASSPGLAGGQYF,TGTGCCAGCAGCCCCGGACTAGCGGGAGGACAGTACTTC
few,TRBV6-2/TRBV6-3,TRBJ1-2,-,CASSSDWRTYGYTF,TGTGCCAGCAGTTCTGATTGGCGGACCTATGGCTACACCTTC
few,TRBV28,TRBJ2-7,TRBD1,CASRAGTASSRASYEQYF,TGTGCCAGCAGGGCCGGGACAGCTTCTTCGCGGGCCTCCTACGAGCAGTACTTC
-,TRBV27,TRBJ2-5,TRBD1,CASRHGTGIQETQYF,TGTGCCAGCAGGCACGGGACAGGGATACAAGAGACCCAGTACTTC
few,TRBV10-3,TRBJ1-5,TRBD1,CATTASRDRNQPQHF,TGTGCCACAACAGCGTCCCGGGACAGAAATCAGCCCCAGCATTTT
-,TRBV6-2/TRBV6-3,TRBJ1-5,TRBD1,CASSLDRVAPQHF,TGTGCCAGCAGCCTCGACAGGGTCGCGCCCCAGCATTTT
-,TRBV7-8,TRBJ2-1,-,CASSPVRANEQFF,TGTGCCAGCAGCCCCGTCAGGGCTAATGAGCAGTTCTTC
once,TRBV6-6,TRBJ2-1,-,CASSSRQDQRVF,TGTGCCAGCAGCTCACGACAGGACCAGAGGGTCTTC
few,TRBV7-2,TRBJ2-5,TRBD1,CASSPQGQRRVETQYF,TGTGCCAGCAGCCCTCAGGGACAGCGGCGGGTAGAGACCCAGTACTTC
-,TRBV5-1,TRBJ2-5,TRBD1,CASSPQGASETQYF,TGCGCCAGCAGTCCACAGGGGGCATCGGAGACCCAGTACTTC
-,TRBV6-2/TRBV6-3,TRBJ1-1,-,CASSAGGFGSTEAFF,TGTGCCAGCAGTGCCGGGGGATTCGGAAGCACTGAAGCTTTCTTT
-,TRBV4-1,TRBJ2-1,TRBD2,CASSHPSGRALDNEQFF,TGCGCCAGCAGCCACCCTAGCGGGAGGGCCCTCGACAATGAGCAGTTCTTC
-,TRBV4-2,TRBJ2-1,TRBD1,CASSLDRGHNNEQFF,TGTGCCAGCAGCCTGGACAGGGGGCATAACAATGAGCAGTTCTTC
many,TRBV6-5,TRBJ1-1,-,CASSYDSREAFF,TGTGCCAGCAGTTACGACAGTCGGGAAGCTTTCTTT
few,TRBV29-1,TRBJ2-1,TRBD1,CSVDRAYNEQFF,TGCAGCGTGGACAGGGCCTACAATGAGCAGTTCTTC
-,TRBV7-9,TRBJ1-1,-,CASSREGGLRAFF,TGTGCCAGCAGCCGCGAGGGAGGGTTGAGAGCTTTCTTT
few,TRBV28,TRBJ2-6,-,CASRGGPGANVLTF,TGTGCCAGCAGGGGGGGGCCAGGGGCCAACGTCCTGACTTTC
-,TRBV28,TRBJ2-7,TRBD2,CASSPWGSGTYEQYF,TGTGCCAGCAGTCCCTGGGGTAGCGGGACTTACGAGCAGTACTTC
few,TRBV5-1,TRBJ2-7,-,CARSWDNSYEQYF,TGCGCCAGAAGCTGGGACAACTCCTACGAGCAGTACTTC
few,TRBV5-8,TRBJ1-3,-,CASSSPIYF,TGTGCCAGCAGCTCCCCCATATATTTT
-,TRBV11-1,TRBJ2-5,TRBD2,CASSLITSGLETQYF,TGTGCCAGCAGCTTAATAACTAGCGGGTTGGAGACCCAGTACTTC
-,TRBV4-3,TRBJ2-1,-,CASSQGNRNLDNEQFF,TGCGCCAGCAGCCAAGGGAATAGGAATTTGGACAATGAGCAGTTCTTC
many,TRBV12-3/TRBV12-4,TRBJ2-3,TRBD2,CASRPSGGAPDTQYF,TGTGCCAGCAGACCTAGCGGGGGGGCTCCAGATACGCAGTATTTT
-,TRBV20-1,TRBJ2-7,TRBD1,CSARRQGVYEQYF,TGCAGTGCCAGAAGACAGGGTGTGTACGAGCAGTACTTC
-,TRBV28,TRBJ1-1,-,CASMAPNLNTEAFF,TGTGCCAGCATGGCCCCCAACCTCAACACTGAAGCTTTCTTT
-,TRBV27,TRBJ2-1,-,CASRRAGASSYNEQFF,TGTGCCAGCCGGCGGGCAGGGGCCAGCTCCTACAATGAGCAGTTCTTC
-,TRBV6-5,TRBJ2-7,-,CASTLSRGFAYEQYF,TGTGCCAGCACACTTTCTCGGGGGTTTGCCTACGAGCAGTACTTC